This T cell receptor beta chain stems from a study of OX40 agonist ivuxolimab in advanced cancers. In the case of this clone: Antigen unknown.

Findings and caveats of the study: CD4+ and CD8+ blood T cells expanded clonally by week 6 at 0.1 to 3.0 mg/kg.

Generated by immunoSEQ multiplex PCR, the TCRdb table keeps only in-frame clones and is missing some. This repertoire shows around 30,000 clones, roughly 80% found once; its top ten account for approximately 2.4%. This CDR3 has 18 residues. Germline CDR1 reads GTSNPN; CDR2 reads SVGIG (reference sequence). The junction had 15 bases not matched to a gene; V was cut back by 0 bases and J by 5 bases. The rearrangement uses TRBV30 and TRBJ2-5; the match to TRBD2 covers 10 bases. The input for sequencing was CD4+ or CD8+ T cells sorted from blood, taken in a trial of the OX40 agonist ivuxolimab. The TCR was taken from an adult with an advanced solid tumor such as melanoma, head and neck, liver or kidney cancer. DNA for the CDR3: TGTGCCTGGAGTGTATCTAGCGGGAGATGGGGTGTATGGGAGACCCAGTACTTC. Translation: CAWSVSSGRWGVWETQYF.